Included here is one T cell receptor (beta chain) sequence, with context. This clonotype was seen many times. The antigen this receptor binds is unknown. Base qualities were left out, and no much larger clone turns up one base away. The time point tag for this specimen amounts to: newly diagnosed GD, antithyroid drugs for less than 3 months. For both TCR sequencing and RNA sequencing, RNA was extracted from PBMCs using TRIzol. The diagnosis of Graves' disease was made according to American Thyroid Association guidelines. Patients for the study were recruited at an endocrinology department in Xi'an, China. Each patient gave around 9.2 milliliters of peripheral blood, collected in an EDTA anticoagulant tube. Ficoll Paque Plus density gradient separation was used to isolate PBMCs, and no additional T cell sorting was done. An Agilent 2100 Bioanalyzer and agarose gel were used to assess RNA quality, and a NanoDrop 2000 was used to measure RNA concentration.

The junction carries 21 bases between V and J, which are trimmed by 5 bases and 7 bases respectively. CDR1 SGHTA and CDR2 FQGTGA were looked up in the germline V gene. From cysteine to phenylalanine, the CDR3 is 16 amino acids long. Only the CDR3 DNA stays, 48 bases, in frame from base 1. These data belong to a study of regulatory T cells in long-lasting Graves disease (dated by TCRdb to the early 2020s). At the level of the whole study: Newly diagnosed Graves' disease patients had taken antithyroid drugs for less than 3 months. Patients with persistent Graves' disease were compared with patients with newly diagnosed Graves' disease using TCR sequencing and RNA sequencing of peripheral blood. The study was conducted in China and was registered as a clinical trial. A total of around 35 samples underwent TCR sequencing: about 13 from persistent and about 20 from newly diagnosed Graves' disease patients. The investigation overall reported the following: Sequencing and analysis were restricted to the TCR beta chain. The authors acknowledged the small sample size as a limitation that may reduce accuracy. Patients with persistent disease shared more public clonotypes (approximately 2,500) than newly diagnosed patients did (approximately 1,000). Peripheral blood alone was examined, since thyroid tissue, which constituted the primary lesion, could not be accessed. Persistent disease showed preferential use of TRBV28, TRBJ1-2 and TRBJ2-5, whereas newly diagnosed disease favored TRBV20-1 and TRBJ2-1. Lower TCR Shannon entropy and fewer highly expanded clones were observed in persistent Graves' disease patients than in newly diagnosed patients, which suggested clonal expansion.

Libraries were built with multiplex PCR. The sequencer was an Illumina HiSeq 4000. CDR3 regions were amplified by Arm-PCR with iRepertoire HTBI primers to construct TCR beta libraries. Gel purification was performed on PCR products prior to sequencing. Under the source paper's analysis protocol: Across samples, 62 TRBV and approximately 15 TRBJ segments were identified and used for gene usage analysis of CDR3 amino acid clonotypes. Filtered high-quality paired reads were merged into contigs using COPE and FqMerger. Contigs were aligned with BLAST to IMGT TRBV, TRBD and TRBJ reference genes, and CDR3 was defined per IMGT. Highly expanded clones were defined as clonotypes with a frequency above 0.1%. Shannon entropy served as the measure of repertoire diversity, while the Gini coefficient captured V-J evenness. Clonotypes shared by more than one individual were considered public. The public reads were quality trimmed at Q25 with fastp and then assembled into clones with MiXCR by TCRdb, keeping productive beta chains. Identical CDR3 proteins give one entry, which carries the most common genes and DNA. TCRdb's processing, not the study's, gives the V and J calls here. A total of about 470,000 distinct CDR3 sequences appear in this sample, under 15% of them only once. Roughly 17% of the sample is taken by the ten largest.

This same sample was also taken into another study, of T cells in Graves' hyperthyroidism and ophthalmopathy. The second study's paper adds: Stable Graves' hyperthyroidism was defined as no progression to ophthalmopathy during 18 months of follow-up. Hyperthyroidism patients were newly diagnosed, with disease duration under 2 months, and aged 18 to 65 years. Exclusion was applied to patients with uncontrolled infections, other autoimmune diseases, pregnancy or lactation. Diagnoses relied on clinical symptoms, serum thyroxine and TRAb, thyroid ultrasound and orbital computed tomography. For the first round of RT-PCR on the TCR CDR3, the HTBI primer set was used together with the Qiagen OneStep RT-PCR kit. Blood samples also contained most of the expanded thyroid clonotypes (frequency above 0.001), which suggests that blood repertoires may reflect thyroid immune responses. A model built on a 13 V-J signature distinguished ophthalmopathy from stable hyperthyroidism, reaching 85% to 90% sensitivity and around 82% specificity in cross-validation and 80%/75% in testing. In validation, the model predicted progression to ophthalmopathy a median of around six months before onset, with roughly 70% sensitivity and roughly 73% specificity. To identify TCR V-J signatures that set the groups apart, the researchers used a discovery cohort of about a hundred patients, made up of approximately 43 with Graves' ophthalmopathy and about 59 with stable Graves' hyperthyroidism. Whether ophthalmopathy could be predicted prospectively was tested in an independent validation cohort made up of 18 to 20 hyperthyroidism patients plus 17 patients who later progressed to ophthalmopathy. The 100 or so discovery patients were randomly split 7:3 into training and test sets. The study also compared thyroid tissue and blood T-cell repertoires from five or six Graves' hyperthyroidism patients. Following sampling, methimazole starting at 30 mg daily was given to hyperthyroidism patients, and high-dose intravenous methylprednisolone was given to ophthalmopathy patients. A second multiplex PCR round built the libraries, followed by size selection and purification. Sequencing of the libraries was done on an Illumina HiSeq2000 using paired-end 100 bp reads. SOAPnuke was used to process the raw data, removing reads that contained adapters or uncalled bases, had a mean Phred below 15, or lacked an exact match to the constant primer or identifier. High-quality paired reads were merged with COPE v1.2.5, and unique nucleotide sequences were defined as clonotypes. MiTCR v1.1 was used to align the clonotypes against IMGT TRBV, TRBD and TRBJ reference segments. Analysis was restricted to V-J combinations with a frequency above 0.0001, which covered 98% to 99.2% of repertoires. The TCS score was defined as the ratio of F50 (clonal expansion) to E x V (chaos), calculated using BLOSUM62-based TCRdist between CDR3 peptides within each V-J. Welch's t-statistics and random forest reduced 500 to 550 V-J features to 10 to 15, which were used in a naive Bayes classifier (R e1071). No statistical method was used to set the sample size in advance, and investigators knew the group allocation. The paper describes TCR Vbeta CDR3 sequencing of 130 to 150 peripheral blood samples, made up of 43 ophthalmopathy patients, roughly 72 hyperthyroidism patients and about 17 progressor patients.

This TCR came from a woman under 40 with Graves disease. Donor details come from another sample of the same person, matched by shared clones. The chain was built from TRBV7-3 and TRBJ2-1; the D gene is possibly TRBD2, with 6 bases matching. Sequenced here: peripheral blood mononuclear cells (PBMCs), sampled at new diagnosis, from a patient treated with antithyroid drugs. CDR3 loop: CASSLSWGGLTNEQFF. Read as DNA, the sequence is TGTGCCAGCAGCCTCTCGTGGGGAGGCCTGACGAATGAGCAGTTCTTC.